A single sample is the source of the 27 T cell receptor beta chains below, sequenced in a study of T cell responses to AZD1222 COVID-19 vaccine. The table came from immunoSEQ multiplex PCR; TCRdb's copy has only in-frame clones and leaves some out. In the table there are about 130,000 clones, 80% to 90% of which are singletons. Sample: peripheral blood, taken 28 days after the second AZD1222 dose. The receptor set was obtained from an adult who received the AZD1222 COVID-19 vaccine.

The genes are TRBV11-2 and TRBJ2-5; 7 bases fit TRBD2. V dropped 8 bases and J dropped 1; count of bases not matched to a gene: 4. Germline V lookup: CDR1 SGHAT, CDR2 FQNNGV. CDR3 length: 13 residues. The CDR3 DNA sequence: TGTGCCAGCGGGAGGGCCCTCCAAGAGACCCAGTACTTC. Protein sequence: CASGRALQETQYF.

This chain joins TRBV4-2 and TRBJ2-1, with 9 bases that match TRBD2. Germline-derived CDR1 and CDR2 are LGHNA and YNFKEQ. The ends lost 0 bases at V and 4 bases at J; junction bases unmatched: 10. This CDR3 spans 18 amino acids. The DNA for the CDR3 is TGTGCCAGCAGCCAAGAGCCAGCGGGGGGACCTTCTTACAATGAGCAGTTCTTC. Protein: CASSQEPAGGPSYNEQFF.

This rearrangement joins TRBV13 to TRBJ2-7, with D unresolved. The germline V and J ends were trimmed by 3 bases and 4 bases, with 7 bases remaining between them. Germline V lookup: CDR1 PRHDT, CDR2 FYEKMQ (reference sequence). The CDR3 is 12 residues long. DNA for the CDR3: TGTGCCAGCAGCTTCCGCCCTTACGAGCAGTACTTC. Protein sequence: CASSFRPYEQYF. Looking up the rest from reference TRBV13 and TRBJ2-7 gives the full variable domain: AAGVIQSPRHLIKEKRETATLKCYPIPRHDTVYWYQQGPGQDPQFLISFYEKMQSDKGSIPDRFSAQQFSDYHSELNMSSLELGDSALYFCASSFRPYEQYFGPGTRLTVT.

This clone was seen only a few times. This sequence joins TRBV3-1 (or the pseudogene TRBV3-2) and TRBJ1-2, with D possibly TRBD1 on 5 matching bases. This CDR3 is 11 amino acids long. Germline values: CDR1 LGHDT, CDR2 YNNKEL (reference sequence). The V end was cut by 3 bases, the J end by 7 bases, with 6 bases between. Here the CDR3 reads CASSQGLGYTF. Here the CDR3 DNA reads TGTGCCAGCAGCCAGGGACTTGGCTACACCTTC.

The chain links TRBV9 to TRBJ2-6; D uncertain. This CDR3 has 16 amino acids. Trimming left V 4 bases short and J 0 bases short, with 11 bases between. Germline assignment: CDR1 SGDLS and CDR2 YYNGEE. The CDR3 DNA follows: TGTGCCAGCAGCTCAGACCGGAGCTCTGGGGCCAACGTCCTGACTTTC. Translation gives CASSSDRSSGANVLTF.

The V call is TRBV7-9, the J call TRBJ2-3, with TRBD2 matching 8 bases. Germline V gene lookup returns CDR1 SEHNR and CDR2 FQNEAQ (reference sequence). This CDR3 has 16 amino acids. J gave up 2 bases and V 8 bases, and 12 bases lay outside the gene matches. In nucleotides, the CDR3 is TGTGCCAGCGGAGCGGGAGTATCCAGGGTCACAGATACGCAGTATTTT. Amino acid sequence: CASGAGVSRVTDTQYF.

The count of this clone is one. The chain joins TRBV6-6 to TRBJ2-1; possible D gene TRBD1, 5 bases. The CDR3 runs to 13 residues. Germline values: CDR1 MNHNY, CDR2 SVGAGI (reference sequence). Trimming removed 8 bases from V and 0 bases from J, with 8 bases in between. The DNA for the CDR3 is TGTGCCAGCGGGGCCAGCTCCTACAATGAGCAGTTCTTC. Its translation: CASGASSYNEQFF.

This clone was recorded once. The CDR3 DNA follows: TGTGCCAGCTCACCCCAGACAGGTCAGGGGTCACCCCTCCACTTT. Translated: CASSPQTGQGSPLHF. The gene calls are TRBV18 and TRBJ1-6; a weak D match, TRBD1 (6 bases). The V end lost 3 bases, the J end lost 10 bases, and 16 bases lay between the germline ends. The CDR3 is 15 amino acids. CDR1 and CDR2 (germline): KGHSH, LQKENI.

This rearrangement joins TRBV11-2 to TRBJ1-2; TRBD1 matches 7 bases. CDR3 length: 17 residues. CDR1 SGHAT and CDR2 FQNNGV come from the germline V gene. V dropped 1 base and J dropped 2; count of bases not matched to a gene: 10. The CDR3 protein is CASSLVTGLLTNYGYTF. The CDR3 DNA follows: TGTGCCAGCAGCTTAGTGACAGGGCTTCTTACAAACTATGGCTACACCTTC.

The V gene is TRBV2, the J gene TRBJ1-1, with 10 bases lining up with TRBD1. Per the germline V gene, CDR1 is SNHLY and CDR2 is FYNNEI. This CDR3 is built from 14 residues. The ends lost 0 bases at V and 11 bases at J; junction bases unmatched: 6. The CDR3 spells CASSEAGGTGVAFF. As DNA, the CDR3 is TGTGCCAGCAGTGAAGCGGGAGGGACAGGGGTCGCTTTCTTT.

DNA for the CDR3: TGTGCCAGCAGCTTAGAGAGGAACACTGAAGCTTTCTTT. It is translated as CASSLERNTEAFF. This chain connects TRBV11-3 to TRBJ1-1; D gene unclear. The V end was cut by 0 bases, the J end by 1 base, with 3 bases between. Germline assignment: CDR1 SGHNT and CDR2 YENEEA. This CDR3 is 13 amino acids long.

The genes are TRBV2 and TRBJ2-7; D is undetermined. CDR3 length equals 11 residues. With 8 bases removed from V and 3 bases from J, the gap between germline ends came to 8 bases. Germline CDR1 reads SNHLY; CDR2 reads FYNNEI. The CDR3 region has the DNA TGTGCCAGCTCGGGCCGCTACGAGCAGTACTTC. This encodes CASSGRYEQYF.

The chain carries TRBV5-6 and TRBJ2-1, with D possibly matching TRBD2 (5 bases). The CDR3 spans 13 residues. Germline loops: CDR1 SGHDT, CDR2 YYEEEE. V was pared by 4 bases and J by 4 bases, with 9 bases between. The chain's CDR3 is CASSHRGYNEQFF. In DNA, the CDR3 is TGTGCCAGCAGCCACCGGGGATACAATGAGCAGTTCTTC.

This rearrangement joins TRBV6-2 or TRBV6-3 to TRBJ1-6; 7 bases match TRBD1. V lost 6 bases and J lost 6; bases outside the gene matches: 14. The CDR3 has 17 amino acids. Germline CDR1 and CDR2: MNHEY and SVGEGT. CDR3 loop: CASSLQGVWGFNSPLHF. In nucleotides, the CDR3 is TGTGCCAGCAGCCTTCAGGGGGTGTGGGGTTTTAATTCACCCCTCCACTTT.

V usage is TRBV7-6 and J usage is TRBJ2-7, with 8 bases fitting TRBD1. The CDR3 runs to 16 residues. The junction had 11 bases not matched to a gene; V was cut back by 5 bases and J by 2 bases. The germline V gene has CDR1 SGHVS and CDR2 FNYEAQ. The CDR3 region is CASSPQGAGIPYEQYF. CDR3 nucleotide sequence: TGTGCCAGCAGCCCCCAGGGGGCGGGGATTCCCTACGAGCAGTACTTC.

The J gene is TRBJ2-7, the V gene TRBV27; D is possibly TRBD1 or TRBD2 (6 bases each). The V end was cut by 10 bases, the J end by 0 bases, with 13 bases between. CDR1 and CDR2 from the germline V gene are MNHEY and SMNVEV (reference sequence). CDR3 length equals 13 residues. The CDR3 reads CATSRGGSYEQYF. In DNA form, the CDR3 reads TGTGCCACCTCCAGGGGAGGCTCCTACGAGCAGTACTTC.

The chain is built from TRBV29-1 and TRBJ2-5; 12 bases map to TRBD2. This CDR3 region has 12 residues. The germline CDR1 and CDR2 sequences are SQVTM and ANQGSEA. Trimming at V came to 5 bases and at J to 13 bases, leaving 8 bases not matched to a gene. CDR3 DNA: TGCAGCGTTAGGAGACTAGCGGGAGAGTGGTACTTC. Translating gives CSVRRLAGEWYF.

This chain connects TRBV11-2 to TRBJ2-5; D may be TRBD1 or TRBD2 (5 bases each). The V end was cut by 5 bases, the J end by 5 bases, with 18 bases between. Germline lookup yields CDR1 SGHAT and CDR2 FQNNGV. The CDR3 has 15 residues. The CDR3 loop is CASSHLAGPGETQYF. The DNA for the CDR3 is TGTGCCAGCAGCCACCTGGCAGGGCCGGGGGAGACCCAGTACTTC.

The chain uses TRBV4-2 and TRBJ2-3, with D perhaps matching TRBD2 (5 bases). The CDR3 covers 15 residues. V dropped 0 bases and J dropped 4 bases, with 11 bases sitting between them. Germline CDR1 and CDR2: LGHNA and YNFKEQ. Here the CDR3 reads CASSQDSAAPDTQYF. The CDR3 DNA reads TGTGCCAGCAGCCAAGATTCAGCGGCCCCAGATACGCAGTATTTT.

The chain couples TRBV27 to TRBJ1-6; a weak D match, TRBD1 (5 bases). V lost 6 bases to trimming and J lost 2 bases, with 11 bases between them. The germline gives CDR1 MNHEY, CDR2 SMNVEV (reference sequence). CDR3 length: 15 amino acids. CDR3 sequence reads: CASRRDGTYNSPLHF. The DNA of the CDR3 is TGTGCCAGCAGAAGGGACGGCACCTATAATTCACCCCTCCACTTT.

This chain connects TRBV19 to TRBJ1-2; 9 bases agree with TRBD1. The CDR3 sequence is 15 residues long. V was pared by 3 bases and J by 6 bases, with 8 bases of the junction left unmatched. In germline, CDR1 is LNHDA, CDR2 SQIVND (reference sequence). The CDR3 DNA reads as TGTGCCAGTAGTATCCGGGGACAGGGAGTCGATGGCTACACCTTC. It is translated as CASSIRGQGVDGYTF.

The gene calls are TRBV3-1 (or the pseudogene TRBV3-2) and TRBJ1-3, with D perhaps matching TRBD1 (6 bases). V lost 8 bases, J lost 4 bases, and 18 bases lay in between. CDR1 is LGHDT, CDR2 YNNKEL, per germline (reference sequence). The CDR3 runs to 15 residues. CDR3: CASAPPGAKGNTIYF. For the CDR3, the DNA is TGTGCCAGCGCCCCTCCGGGGGCTAAGGGAAACACCATATATTTT.

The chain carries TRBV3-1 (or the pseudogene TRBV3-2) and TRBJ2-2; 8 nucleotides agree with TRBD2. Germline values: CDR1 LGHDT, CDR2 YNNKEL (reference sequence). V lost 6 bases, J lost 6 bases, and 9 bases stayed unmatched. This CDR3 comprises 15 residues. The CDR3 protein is CASRGGRRAAGELFF. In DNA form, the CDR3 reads TGTGCCAGCAGGGGCGGGAGGAGGGCGGCCGGGGAGCTGTTTTTT.

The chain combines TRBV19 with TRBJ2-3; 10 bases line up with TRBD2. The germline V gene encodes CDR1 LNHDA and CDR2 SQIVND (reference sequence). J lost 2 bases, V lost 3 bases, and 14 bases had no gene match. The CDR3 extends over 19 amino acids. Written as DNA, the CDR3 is TGTGCCAGTAGTATTCAGGTGGGAGCGGGAGGGCTCAACACAGATACGCAGTATTTT. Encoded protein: CASSIQVGAGGLNTDTQYF.

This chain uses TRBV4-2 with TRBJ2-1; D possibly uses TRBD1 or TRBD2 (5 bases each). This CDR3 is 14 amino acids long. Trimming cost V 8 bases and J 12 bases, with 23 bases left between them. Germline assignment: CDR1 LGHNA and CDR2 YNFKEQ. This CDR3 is CASGTGTPPRVQFF. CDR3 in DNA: TGTGCCAGCGGAACCGGGACCCCCCCCAGGGTGCAGTTCTTC.

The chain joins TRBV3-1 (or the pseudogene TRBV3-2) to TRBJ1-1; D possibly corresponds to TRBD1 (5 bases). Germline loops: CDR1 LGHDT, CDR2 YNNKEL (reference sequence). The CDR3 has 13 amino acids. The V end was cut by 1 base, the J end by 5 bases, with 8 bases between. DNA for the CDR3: TGTGCCAGCAGCCAAGCCGGGGGGACTGAAGCTTTCTTT. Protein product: CASSQAGGTEAFF.

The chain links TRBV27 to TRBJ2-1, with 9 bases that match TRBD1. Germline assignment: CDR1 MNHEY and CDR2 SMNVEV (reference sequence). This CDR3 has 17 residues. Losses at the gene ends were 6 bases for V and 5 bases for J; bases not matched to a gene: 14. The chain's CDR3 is CASSPGQGRPRDNEQFF. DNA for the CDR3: TGTGCCAGCAGCCCCGGACAGGGGCGACCCCGGGACAATGAGCAGTTCTTC.